This T cell receptor beta chain emerged from a study of T-cell reconstitution after alpha-beta-depleted transplantation in children. Regarding the study as a whole: At the one-year point after transplant, T-cell counts and TCRbeta diversity were found to come mostly from T cells that had been newly produced. Several hundred expanded graft clones reportedly were the source of alpha-beta T cells about two months after transplant.

The CDR3 loop spans 15 amino acids. The V gene's germline CDR1 is SGHTA and CDR2 FQGNSA. The V end lost 1 base, the J end lost 4 bases, and 10 bases lay between the germline ends. This clonotype was recorded at least ten times. The antigen is not known. Unique molecular identifiers were used to barcode this TCRbeta library. TCRdb redid the calling of the PCR reads with MiXCR, one entry per CDR3 protein. The data show 300,000 or so distinct CDR3 sequences, with more than 20% seen just once and 11% held by the top ten. This receptor was taken from a male patient aged 10 to 17 who had a stem cell transplant for acute lymphoblastic leukemia, so the T cells may come from the graft donor. V is TRBV7-2 and J is TRBJ2-2, with D possibly being TRBD2 (6 bases). The specimen comprised PBMCs, mostly from graft donor cells, sampled 180 days after TCRalphabeta/CD19-depleted stem cell transplant. The CDR3 reads CASSLGYGSTGELFF. For the CDR3, the DNA is TGTGCCAGCAGCTTAGGTTACGGGAGCACCGGGGAGCTGTTTTTT. Full variable domain (outside the CDR3, taken from reference TRBV7-2 and TRBJ2-2): GAGVSQSPSNKVTEKGKDVELRCDPISGHTALYWYRQSLGQGLEFLIYFQGNSAPDKSGLPSDRFSAERTGGSVSTLTIQRTQQEDSAVYLCASSLGYGSTGELFFGEGSRLTVL.